These 29 T cell receptor beta chains share one sample of origin, sequenced in a study of shared clonotypes between healthy human individuals. Profiled with immunoSEQ multiplex PCR; TCRdb holds only in-frame clones, not every one. The data show hundreds of thousands of clones, around four fifths seen once. Material: memory CD4+ T cells sorted from blood. As for subset: CD45RA-negative fraction. The source is a woman aged 30 to 39 in good health.

The V call is TRBV19, the J call TRBJ2-1, with 13 positions matching TRBD2. The CDR3 spans 16 residues. CDR1 and CDR2 from the germline V gene are LNHDA and SQIVND (reference sequence). The V and J ends lost 4 bases and 7 bases, in that order; junction bases with no gene match: 7. The DNA of the CDR3 is TGTGCCAGTAGTAGCTCGGGACTAGCGGGAATAAATGAGCAGTTCTTC. It is translated as CASSSSGLAGINEQFF.

The V and J genes are TRBV30 and TRBJ2-3, with 9 bases matching TRBD2. This CDR3 is 17 amino acids long. V shed 2 bases, J shed 0 bases, and the junction held 9 bases outside the gene matches. Germline CDR1 is GTSNPN and CDR2 is SVGIG (reference sequence). CDR3 nucleotide sequence: TGTGCCTGGAGTCCACGGACTAGCGATGCTAGCACAGATACGCAGTATTTT. Amino acid sequence: CAWSPRTSDASTDTQYF.

The chain couples TRBV2 to TRBJ2-6; 7 bases map to TRBD1. The CDR3 has 16 residues. The germline CDR1 and CDR2 sequences are SNHLY and FYNNEI. The V segment lost 6 bases and the J segment 2 bases; nucleotides outside the gene matches: 7. CDR3 sequence (DNA): TGTGCCAGCAGCCCCTGGACAGGAGCTGGGGCCAACGTCCTGACTTTC. Its translation is CASSPWTGAGANVLTF.

This chain connects TRBV7-2 to TRBJ1-2; 12 positions agree with TRBD1. The CDR3 is made up of 16 amino acids. Germline trimming cut 4 bases from V and 6 bases from J; bases unmatched to any gene: 9. Germline CDR1 is SGHTA and CDR2 is FQGNSA. CDR3 DNA: TGTGCCAGCAGCTCGGGACAGGGGGCGCGATTAAATGGCTACACCTTC. Residues: CASSSGQGARLNGYTF.

This clone was found once. V gene TRBV5-6 combines with J gene TRBJ1-3; a weak D match, TRBD1 (5 bases). Germline V lookup: CDR1 SGHDT, CDR2 YYEEEE. Trimming took off 6 bases at V and 5 bases at J, with 12 bases between the two ends. There are 13 residues in the CDR3. The CDR3 region has the DNA TGTGCCAGCACCCTTGAGGGGAGAAACACCATATATTTT. Amino acid sequence: CASTLEGRNTIYF.

The V and J genes are TRBV5-6 and TRBJ2-5; no clear D gene. The CDR3 sequence is 12 residues long. From germline, CDR1 is SGHDT and CDR2 YYEEEE. V gave up 0 bases and J gave up 5 bases, with 5 bases separating them. The CDR3 bases are TGTGCCAGCAGCTTGGTCGGGGAGACCCAGTACTTC. Its protein product is CASSLVGETQYF.

J is TRBJ2-7 and V is TRBV6-7; 9 bases align to TRBD1. TRBV6-7 is placed among ORFs of uncertain function. J was trimmed by 2 bases and V by 2 bases; bases with no gene match: 7. There are 16 residues in the CDR3. The CDR3: CASSYPDRGKTYEQYF. The CDR3 DNA reads as TGTGCCAGCAGTTACCCTGACAGGGGGAAGACCTACGAGCAGTACTTC.

The chain links TRBV7-9 to TRBJ1-2; D not resolved. The CDR3 covers 16 residues. With 1 base removed from V and 1 base from J, the gap between germline ends came to 13 bases. CDR1 is SEHNR, CDR2 FQNEAQ, per germline (reference sequence). The CDR3 DNA is TGTGCCAGCAGCTTAGGAGGAGGGCGCCTTAACTATGGCTACACCTTC. Amino acids: CASSLGGGRLNYGYTF.

A few counts support this clone. This chain uses TRBV10-2 with TRBJ1-2; D uncertain. Trimming pared 0 bases from V and 7 bases from J, leaving 9 bases between. Looked up from germline, CDR1 is WSHSY and CDR2 is SAAADI. The CDR3 extends over 13 amino acids. The CDR3 bases are TGCGCCAGCAGTGAGTCGGCTTACTCTGGCTACACCTTC. Protein sequence: CASSESAYSGYTF.

V is TRBV7-9 and J is TRBJ1-2; no clear D gene. CDR1 and CDR2 from the germline V gene are SEHNR and FQNEAQ (reference sequence). The CDR3 is made up of 13 amino acids. V was clipped by 0 bases and J by 8 bases, with 10 bases between them. CDR3 sequence: CASSLAEGGGYTF. Here the CDR3 DNA reads TGTGCCAGCAGCTTAGCGGAGGGCGGCGGCTACACCTTC.

This clone has more than one count but fewer than ten. The rearrangement links TRBV11-2 to TRBJ1-5; a possible D gene is TRBD1 (6 bases). Germline assignment: CDR1 SGHAT and CDR2 FQNNGV. There are 13 residues in the CDR3. V was clipped by 5 bases and J by 4 bases, with 9 bases between them. CDR3 residues: CASSAQGNQPQHF. CDR3 bases: TGTGCCAGCAGCGCTCAGGGGAATCAGCCCCAGCATTTT.

In this sample, this clone turned up once. The chain uses TRBV5-8 and TRBJ1-1; 9 nucleotides align to TRBD1. Per the germline V gene, CDR1 is SGHTS and CDR2 is YDEGEE. This CDR3 is 13 amino acids long. V trimming: 1 base; J trimming: 7 bases; junction bases outside the gene matches: 2. The CDR3 here is CASSLRDRDEAFF. The CDR3, as DNA: TGTGCCAGCAGCTTGAGGGACAGGGATGAAGCTTTCTTT.

The CDR3 nucleotides read TGCAGTGCTAGGAACCCCCTCGTAACTTTCTTT. Translated: CSARNPLVTFF. V is TRBV20-1 and J is TRBJ1-1; D ambiguous. This CDR3 has 11 amino acids. The V end was cut by 3 bases, the J end by 12 bases, with 14 bases between. The germline V gene has CDR1 DFQATT and CDR2 SNEGSKA (reference sequence).

This chain links TRBV9 with TRBJ2-3; D call uncertain. Trimming stripped 3 bases from V and 2 bases from J, with 10 bases between. The CDR3 runs 14 residues. CDR1 SGDLS and CDR2 YYNGEE come from the germline V gene. CDR3 region: CASSGRGYTDTQYF. CDR3 coding DNA: TGTGCCAGCAGCGGCAGAGGATACACAGATACGCAGTATTTT.

Regarding this clone: Different DNA sequences within this sample yield the same CDR3. The chain couples TRBV5-1 to TRBJ1-1; the D gene is possibly TRBD1 (6 bases). The ends were cut back, 3 bases at V and 0 bases at J, with 12 bases in the middle. Germline V gene data show CDR1 as SGHRS and CDR2 as YFSETQ. CDR3 length: 15 residues. CDR3 nucleotide sequence: TGCGCCAGCAGCTCCAGGACAGAGATGAACACTGAAGCTTTCTTT. Translation gives CASSSRTEMNTEAFF. The whole variable domain, remainder taken from reference TRBV5-1 and TRBJ1-1, is KAGVTQTPRYLIKTRGQQVTLSCSPISGHRSVSWYQQTPGQGLQFLFEYFSETQRNKGNFPGRFSGRQFSNSRSEMNVSTLELGDSALYLCASSSRTEMNTEAFFGQGTRLTVV.

A note on this clone: The sample contains more than one DNA sequence encoding this CDR3. The chain joins TRBV29-1 to TRBJ1-1; unclear D gene. Germline loops: CDR1 SQVTM, CDR2 ANQGSEA. Between the trimmed V and J ends, which lost 4 bases and 3 bases, there was a span of 6 bases. CDR3 length: 11 amino acids. The CDR3 nucleotides read TGCAGCGTTGCGTGGGACACTGAAGCTTTCTTT. Its protein product is CSVAWDTEAFF.

The chain carries TRBV10-3 and TRBJ2-3; 7 bases match TRBD2. Germline V gene sequence: CDR1 ENHRY, CDR2 SYGVKD. Trimming took 0 bases from V and 3 from J; bases not matched to a gene: 15. The CDR3 sequence is 19 residues long. The chain's CDR3 is CAISESAPSFRGSTDTQYF. Here the CDR3 DNA reads TGTGCCATCAGTGAGTCCGCCCCTAGTTTCCGCGGGAGTACAGATACGCAGTATTTT.

The chain recombines TRBV13 with TRBJ2-7; D gene ambiguous. V lost 0 bases, J lost 0 bases, and 9 bases lay in between. Germline CDR1 reads PRHDT; CDR2 reads FYEKMQ (reference sequence). CDR3 length equals 15 residues. CDR3 nucleotides: TGTGCCAGCAGCTTAGGCCAGGACGCCTCCTACGAGCAGTACTTC. This gives the protein CASSLGQDASYEQYF. Full variable domain (outside the CDR3, taken from reference TRBV13 and TRBJ2-7): AAGVIQSPRHLIKEKRETATLKCYPIPRHDTVYWYQQGPGQDPQFLISFYEKMQSDKGSIPDRFSAQQFSDYHSELNMSSLELGDSALYFCASSLGQDASYEQYFGPGTRLTVT.

The chain carries TRBV14 and TRBJ1-2; D not resolved. Per the germline V gene, CDR1 is SGHDN and CDR2 is FVKESK. The length of the CDR3 is 14 residues. V lost 1 base and J lost 8, with 14 bases in between. CDR3 amino acids: CASSQGTGVEGYTF. For the CDR3, the DNA is TGTGCCAGCAGCCAAGGGACGGGTGTTGAAGGCTACACCTTC.

This clone was recorded once. The V and J genes are TRBV4-1 and TRBJ2-7; D remains unclear. In germline, CDR1 is MGHRA, CDR2 YSYEKL. V dropped 0 bases and J dropped 2 bases, with 11 bases sitting between them. The CDR3 sequence is 15 residues long. CDR3: CASSQESWETYEQYF. The CDR3 coding sequence is TGCGCCAGCAGCCAAGAATCTTGGGAAACCTACGAGCAGTACTTC.

The chain carries TRBV11-2 and TRBJ1-3; TRBD1 matches at 9 bases. This CDR3 region has 17 residues. In germline, CDR1 is SGHAT, CDR2 FQNNGV. The trim removed 1 base at V and 4 bases at J, leaving 8 bases unmatched. CDR3 in DNA: TGTGCCAGCAGCTTAGGACCCACAGGGGGCTCAGGAAACACCATATATTTT. This codes for CASSLGPTGGSGNTIYF.

Points on this clone: Within the sample, other DNA sequences also encode this same CDR3. J is TRBJ2-2 and V is TRBV5-1, with a tentative D call TRBD1 (5 bases). V lost 0 bases and J 6 bases, leaving 9 bases between the germline ends. Germline assignment: CDR1 SGHRS and CDR2 YFSETQ. There are 14 residues in the CDR3. In nucleotides, the CDR3 is TGCGCCAGCAGCTTGGCTACAGGTCCCGGGGAGCTGTTTTTT. As protein: CASSLATGPGELFF.

The V gene is TRBV5-1, the J gene TRBJ2-5; D perhaps matches TRBD2 (5 bases). CDR3 length: 15 residues. Trimming shortened V by 3 bases and J by 5 bases, and 17 bases separated the two germline ends. Germline assignment: CDR1 SGHRS and CDR2 YFSETQ. The CDR3 spells CASSYNNRPGETQYF. For the CDR3, the DNA is TGCGCCAGCAGCTACAATAATAGACCGGGGGAGACCCAGTACTTC.

In the case of this clone: Other DNA sequences within the sample encode an identical CDR3. The chain uses TRBV25-1 and TRBJ2-3; D is perhaps TRBD1 (6 bases). Trimming pared 5 bases from V and 2 bases from J, leaving 11 bases between. The CDR3 contains 14 residues. Germline loops: CDR1 MGHDK, CDR2 SYGVNS. The CDR3 coding sequence is TGTGCCAGCAGTCTTGGGGGCCCCACAGATACGCAGTATTTT. Amino acids: CASSLGGPTDTQYF.

V is TRBV9 and J is TRBJ2-1, with TRBD2 matching over 8 bases. V lost 0 bases and J lost 7; bases outside the gene matches: 6. CDR1 and CDR2 from the germline V gene are SGDLS and YYNGEE. This CDR3 is built from 15 residues. The CDR3 DNA is TGTGCCAGCAGCGTAGAACCGGGAGGGTCAAATGAGCAGTTCTTC. Translation gives CASSVEPGGSNEQFF.

This clone appeared once. The CDR3 DNA sequence: TGTGCCAGCAGCTTATGGAGTTTCCAGGGCGAGCAGTACTTC. It specifies CASSLWSFQGEQYF. The gene calls are TRBV7-3 and TRBJ2-7; a possible D gene is TRBD1 (5 bases). Trimming shortened V by 2 bases and J by 6 bases, and 14 bases separated the two germline ends. Germline-derived CDR1 and CDR2 are SGHTA and FQGTGA. The CDR3 is 14 amino acids. Based on the CDR3 plus reference TRBV7-3 and TRBJ2-7, the full variable domain is GAGVSQTPSNKVTEKGKYVELRCDPISGHTALYWYRQSLGQGPEFLIYFQGTGAADDSGLPNDRFFAVRPEGSVSTLKIQRTERGDSAVYLCASSLWSFQGEQYFGPGTRLTVT.

This rearrangement joins TRBV25-1 to TRBJ2-2, with D tentatively TRBD1 (6 bases). V lost 2 bases to trimming and J lost 4 bases, with 11 bases between them. CDR3 size: 15 residues. Germline CDR1 and CDR2: MGHDK and SYGVNS. The CDR3 DNA is TGTGCCAGCAGTGAAACCGGGACACGCACCGGGGAGCTGTTTTTT. Its translation: CASSETGTRTGELFF. The full variable domain, completed using reference TRBV25-1 and TRBJ2-2, is EADIYQTPRYLVIGTGKKITLECSQTMGHDKMYWYQQDPGMELHLIHYSYGVNSTEKGDLSSESTVSRIRTEHFPLTLESARPSHTSQYLCASSETGTRTGELFFGEGSRLTVL.

This clone was seen ten or more times. Other DNA sequences in this specimen translate into the identical CDR3. The chain links TRBV4-1 to TRBJ2-5; 8 bases match TRBD1. Unmatched junction bases numbered 6, after V lost 1 base and J lost 5 bases. The CDR3 consists of 15 residues. Germline CDR1 reads MGHRA; CDR2 reads YSYEKL. CDR3 loop: CASSQGPGGTETQYF. In nucleotides, the CDR3 is TGCGCCAGCAGCCAAGGGCCAGGGGGCACGGAGACCCAGTACTTC.

The gene calls are TRBV5-1 and TRBJ1-1, with D perhaps TRBD1 (5 bases). The CDR3 loop spans 15 amino acids. CDR1 is SGHRS and CDR2 is YFSETQ in the germline V gene. Trimming removed 2 bases at V and 0 bases at J, with 11 bases between. The CDR3 coding sequence is TGCGCCAGCAGCTTTTTAGGACACATGAACACTGAAGCTTTCTTT. As protein: CASSFLGHMNTEAFF.